This T cell receptor (beta chain) was recovered during a study of CD8 T cells in Susac syndrome. RNA, at roughly 0.45 to 1 ug, was reverse transcribed with random hexamers. From the immunoSEQ multiplex PCR reads, TCRdb called clonotypes with MiXCR, one entry per CDR3 protein. The table lists about 300,000 distinct CDR3 sequences, around 83% of them singletons, with approximately 0.11% in the top ten. Germline loops: CDR1 MRHNA, CDR2 SNTAGT. The CDR3 length is 17 residues. The ends were cut back, 0 bases at V and 4 bases at J, with 16 bases in the middle. The chain couples TRBV6-4 to TRBJ2-1; D gene unclear. The origin of this receptor is a human donor with multiple sclerosis. Specimen: CD8+ T cells from PBMCs. DNA of the CDR3: TGTGCCAGCAGTGACTCGGGTCGGAGTATACGATACAATGAGCAGTTCTTC. Translated, it gives CASSDSGRSIRYNEQFF.